This TCR beta chain was retrieved from a study of blood T cell repertoires in COVID-19. Study-wide background: Sample material is recorded as cDNA or gDNA derived from T cells, B-cell-depleted T cells, or PBMCs.

The germline V and J ends were trimmed by 5 bases and 2 bases, with 20 bases remaining between them. Germline-derived CDR1 and CDR2 are LNHDA and SQIVND (reference sequence). The CDR3 covers 17 residues. In the original processing: Amplifying reference gene primers gave estimates of nucleated cell counts. Profiled with immunoSEQ multiplex PCR; TCRdb holds only in-frame clones, not every one. From that table come the V and J calls and clone size; the DNA was used to work out D and trimming. The sample carries around 150,000 clones, 92% recorded once. Followed over time, Seattle patients had been enrolled while infection was active.

The material sequenced was peripheral blood. The sequence was obtained from a man aged 25 to 40 with COVID-19, enrolled during active disease. This rearrangement joins TRBV19 to TRBJ2-3; D is unresolved. The chain's CDR3 is CASSRRRREYATDTQYF. The DNA of the CDR3 is TGTGCCAGTAGTCGAAGGAGAAGAGAATATGCCACAGATACGCAGTATTTT.